This T cell receptor beta chain is drawn from a study of cytomegalovirus exposure and HLA in healthy donors. Concerning this clone: Its antigen is currently unknown.

Trimming took 4 bases from V and 4 from J; bases not matched to a gene: 4. Germline lookup yields CDR1 SGHTA and CDR2 FQGTGA. CDR3 length: 15 residues. Vbeta (60) and Jbeta (13) primers were used in the PCR. Only in-frame clones appear in the TCRdb table, and some are missing; sequencing was by immunoSEQ multiplex PCR. In the table there are about 120,000 clones, 75% to 85% of which are singletons. General study points: Earlier analysis yielded a pattern in which most TCR beta V segments were productive about 90% or about 30% of the time. It was only CMV serostatus that was available as immune exposure information.

The specimen was PBMCs. The J gene is TRBJ2-1, the V gene TRBV7-3; TRBD2 matches at 10 bases. The source is a man aged 25 to 40 in good health and CMV-seropositive. CDR3 in DNA: TGTGCCAGCAGCTCGGAGGGACTAGCGTACAATGAGCAGTTCTTC. It yields the protein CASSSEGLAYNEQFF.